These 6 T cell receptor beta chains were all obtained from the same sample, sequenced in a study of blood T cell repertoires in COVID-19. Profiling relied on immunoSEQ multiplex PCR, and the TCRdb table lists in-frame clones only, not all of them. This sample carries around 160,000 clones, approximately 78% of them seen once, and the ten largest clones take 9.5% to 13%. Input material: peripheral blood. The source of these receptors is a human donor in a cohort sampled during active COVID-19.

The J gene is TRBJ2-2, the V gene TRBV19, with D possibly being TRBD2 (6 bases). The V end lost 3 bases, the J end lost 2 bases, and 10 bases lay between the germline ends. The CDR3 spans 15 residues. Per germline, CDR1 LNHDA and CDR2 SQIVND (reference sequence). Here the CDR3 reads CASSMGGINTGELFF. CDR3 bases: TGTGCCAGTAGTATGGGCGGGATCAACACCGGGGAGCTGTTTTTT.

The chain employs TRBV14 and TRBJ2-4; 13 bases align to TRBD2. J was trimmed by 2 bases and V by 1 base; bases with no gene match: 11. The CDR3 length is 20 residues. CDR1 is SGHDN and CDR2 is FVKESK in the germline V gene. In nucleotides, the CDR3 is TGTGCCAGCAGCCAAGGGACTAGCGGGAGTTCGTGGTTGTCCAAAAACATTCAGTACTTC. This encodes CASSQGTSGSSWLSKNIQYF.

This clone has just one count. The chain employs TRBV2 and TRBJ2-7; 8 nucleotides agree with TRBD1. The V and J ends lost 8 bases and 7 bases, in that order; junction bases with no gene match: 10. Germline V gene data show CDR1 as SNHLY and CDR2 as FYNNEI. CDR3 length equals 13 residues. For the CDR3, the DNA is TGTGCCAGCCGCCGGGACAGGTCCGGGGAGCAGTACTTC. Translating gives CASRRDRSGEQYF.

The chain has TRBV11-2 and TRBJ1-2, with D possibly matching TRBD1 (6 bases). The CDR3 totals 17 residues. The V end lost 4 bases, the J end lost 4 bases, and 22 bases lay between the germline ends. Germline lookup yields CDR1 SGHAT and CDR2 FQNNGV. This CDR3 reads CASSSYPKGDKIYGYTF. DNA of the CDR3: TGTGCCAGCAGCTCTTACCCTAAGGGGGACAAAATCTATGGCTACACCTTC.

The DNA for the CDR3 is TGTGCCATCCGCTCCCAAGCGGAGCTCACAGATACGCAGTATTTT. Protein: CAIRSQAELTDTQYF. The chain links TRBV10-3 to TRBJ2-3; perhaps TRBD2 as D (5 bases). The germline V gene has CDR1 ENHRY and CDR2 SYGVKD. The CDR3 sequence is 15 residues long. V was shortened by 8 bases and J by 2 bases, with 17 bases between the two germline ends.

This rearrangement joins TRBV7-6 to TRBJ2-2; 13 bases are a match to TRBD2. V was pared by 5 bases and J by 1 base, with 10 bases of the junction left unmatched. Germline CDR1 SGHVS, CDR2 FNYEAQ. The CDR3 runs to 19 residues. As DNA, the CDR3 is TGTGCCAGCAGCCGGCAACTAGCGGGAGGGACTCTGAACACCGGGGAGCTGTTTTTT. Protein product: CASSRQLAGGTLNTGELFF. Looking up the rest from reference TRBV7-6 and TRBJ2-2 gives the full variable domain: GAGVSQSPRYKVTKRGQDVALRCDPISGHVSLYWYRQALGQGPEFLTYFNYEAQQDKSGLPNDRFSAERPEGSISTLTIQRTEQRDSAMYRCASSRQLAGGTLNTGELFFGEGSRLTVL.